These T cell receptor beta chains were read from a single sample in a study of beta chain features in type 1 diabetes. Data came from immunoSEQ multiplex PCR; TCRdb stores just in-frame clones and leaves some out. The sample consists of around 300,000 clones, 11% of them appearing once. Sequenced input: naive CD4+ T cells from blood. The receptors here all came from a woman younger than 45 in good health. The CDR3 runs from the conserved cysteine through the conserved F or W. A D gene is named only where the DNA matches it firmly. Clone size is not always given. Where it is, it says once, few, many or a class for expanded clones.

V gene: TRBV5-1; J gene: TRBJ2-1; D gene: .; clone size: .; CDR3 protein: CASSLNGVGGEQFF; CDR3 DNA: TGCGCCAGCAGCTTAAACGGGGTTGGAGGTGAGCAGTTCTTC
V gene: TRBV9; J gene: TRBJ2-3; D gene: TRBD2; clone size: .; CDR3 protein: CASSVGLAGDTDTQYF; CDR3 DNA: TGTGCCAGCAGCGTAGGACTAGCGGGAGACACAGATACGCAGTATTTT
V gene: TRBV7-9; J gene: TRBJ1-1; D gene: .; clone size: .; CDR3 protein: CASSTGQTEAFF; CDR3 DNA: TGTGCCAGCAGCACAGGACAGACTGAAGCTTTCTTT
V gene: TRBV5-1; J gene: TRBJ1-1; D gene: .; clone size: .; CDR3 protein: CASSAKTENTEAFF; CDR3 DNA: TGCGCCAGCAGCGCTAAGACAGAGAACACTGAAGCTTTCTTT
V gene: TRBV4-3; J gene: TRBJ2-7; D gene: .; clone size: .; CDR3 protein: CASSQDGASEQYF; CDR3 DNA: TGCGCCAGCAGCCAAGATGGGGCCAGCGAGCAGTACTTC
V gene: TRBV9; J gene: TRBJ1-2; D gene: .; clone size: few; CDR3 protein: CASTLTSSYGYTF; CDR3 DNA: TGTGCCAGCACATTGACAAGTTCCTATGGCTACACCTTC
V gene: TRBV11-3; J gene: TRBJ2-1; D gene: .; clone size: few; CDR3 protein: CASSSSRGYNEQFF; CDR3 DNA: TGTGCCAGCAGCTCATCGCGGGGATACAATGAGCAGTTCTTC
V gene: TRBV7-2; J gene: TRBJ2-2; D gene: TRBD1; clone size: .; CDR3 protein: CASSLVQGAIGELFF; CDR3 DNA: TGTGCCAGCAGCTTAGTACAGGGGGCTATCGGGGAGCTGTTTTTT
V gene: TRBV28; J gene: TRBJ2-3; D gene: .; clone size: few; CDR3 protein: CASTLVGDTQYF; CDR3 DNA: TGTGCCAGCACCCTAGTGGGAGATACGCAGTATTTT
V gene: TRBV9; J gene: TRBJ1-1; D gene: .; clone size: few; CDR3 protein: CASSREHSNTEAFF; CDR3 DNA: TGTGCCAGCAGCCGGGAACACTCGAACACTGAAGCTTTCTTT
V gene: TRBV30; J gene: TRBJ2-5; D gene: TRBD2; clone size: few; CDR3 protein: CAWTKLAGAETQYF; CDR3 DNA: TGTGCCTGGACTAAACTAGCGGGAGCGGAGACCCAGTACTTC
V gene: TRBV6-1; J gene: TRBJ2-3; D gene: TRBD1; clone size: .; CDR3 protein: CASSVTGGYTSSTDTQYF; CDR3 DNA: TGTGCCAGCAGTGTGACAGGGGGATACACCTCTAGCACAGATACGCAGTATTTT
V gene: TRBV2; J gene: TRBJ1-5; D gene: .; clone size: few; CDR3 protein: CASSTDKSEPQHF; CDR3 DNA: TGTGCCAGCAGTACGGACAAATCAGAGCCCCAGCATTTT
V gene: TRBV2; J gene: TRBJ1-1; D gene: .; clone size: few; CDR3 protein: CASSVQQGNTEAFF; CDR3 DNA: TGTGCCAGCAGTGTACAACAGGGGAACACTGAAGCTTTCTTT
V gene: TRBV7-2; J gene: TRBJ2-5; D gene: .; clone size: few; CDR3 protein: CASSSRPLRDKNQETQYF; CDR3 DNA: TGTGCCAGCAGCTCACGACCTCTGAGGGACAAAAACCAAGAGACCCAGTACTTC
V gene: TRBV27; J gene: TRBJ1-1; D gene: TRBD1; clone size: .; CDR3 protein: CASSPGTGMMNTEAFF; CDR3 DNA: TGTGCCAGCAGTCCCGGGACAGGGATGATGAACACTGAAGCTTTCTTT
V gene: TRBV5-1; J gene: TRBJ2-5; D gene: TRBD1; clone size: few; CDR3 protein: CASSEGQGLSAETQYF; CDR3 DNA: TGCGCCAGCAGCGAGGGACAGGGGTTGAGTGCGGAGACCCAGTACTTC
V gene: TRBV30; J gene: TRBJ1-2; D gene: .; clone size: few; CDR3 protein: CAWSGHGYTF; CDR3 DNA: TGTGCCTGGAGTGGGCATGGCTACACCTTC
V gene: TRBV4-1; J gene: TRBJ1-4; D gene: .; clone size: few; CDR3 protein: CASSPRTAFNEKLFF; CDR3 DNA: TGCGCCAGCAGCCCCCGGACAGCCTTTAATGAAAAACTGTTTTTT
V gene: TRBV6-1; J gene: TRBJ2-1; D gene: TRBD1; clone size: few; CDR3 protein: CASSEGPGTGVNEQFF; CDR3 DNA: TGTGCCAGCAGTGAGGGGCCCGGGACAGGGGTGAATGAGCAGTTCTTC
V gene: TRBV9; J gene: TRBJ2-3; D gene: TRBD2; clone size: .; CDR3 protein: CASTSGRGFTDTQYF; CDR3 DNA: TGTGCCAGCACAAGCGGGAGGGGTTTCACAGATACGCAGTATTTT
V gene: TRBV5-1; J gene: TRBJ1-1; D gene: TRBD1; clone size: .; CDR3 protein: CASSPRTGEVNTEAFF; CDR3 DNA: TGCGCCAGCAGCCCCCGGACAGGGGAGGTGAACACTGAAGCTTTCTTT
V gene: TRBV5-1; J gene: TRBJ2-2; D gene: .; clone size: few; CDR3 protein: CASSRRLTPGTGELFF; CDR3 DNA: TGCGCCAGCAGCCGTCGACTAACCCCGGGAACCGGGGAGCTGTTTTTT
V gene: TRBV5-4; J gene: TRBJ2-7; D gene: TRBD2; clone size: few; CDR3 protein: CASSLRRDYPYEQYF; CDR3 DNA: TGTGCCAGCAGCTTGCGGCGGGACTACCCCTACGAGCAGTACTTC
V gene: TRBV28; J gene: TRBJ2-7; D gene: TRBD1; clone size: .; CDR3 protein: CASSPGTGNNEQYF; CDR3 DNA: TGTGCCAGCAGTCCCGGGACAGGGAACAACGAGCAGTACTTC
V gene: TRBV4-2; J gene: TRBJ1-1; D gene: .; clone size: .; CDR3 protein: CASSQGRAPNTEAFF; CDR3 DNA: TGTGCCAGCAGCCAAGGGAGAGCCCCGAACACTGAAGCTTTCTTT
V gene: TRBV28; J gene: TRBJ1-5; D gene: .; clone size: .; CDR3 protein: CASSLQQGSFHQPQHF; CDR3 DNA: TGTGCCAGCAGTCTACAACAGGGCAGCTTCCATCAGCCCCAGCATTTT
V gene: TRBV5-1; J gene: TRBJ2-5; D gene: TRBD2; clone size: .; CDR3 protein: CASSLEGLAGDQTQYF; CDR3 DNA: TGCGCCAGCAGCTTGGAGGGACTAGCGGGAGATCAGACCCAGTACTTC
V gene: TRBV9; J gene: TRBJ1-5; D gene: .; clone size: .; CDR3 protein: CASSAQDTNQPQHF; CDR3 DNA: TGTGCCAGCAGCGCCCAGGATACCAATCAGCCCCAGCATTTT
V gene: TRBV9; J gene: TRBJ1-2; D gene: TRBD1; clone size: .; CDR3 protein: CASSQRTGGNYGYTF; CDR3 DNA: TGTGCCAGCAGCCAGCGGACAGGGGGCAACTATGGCTACACCTTC
V gene: TRBV7-9; J gene: TRBJ2-3; D gene: .; clone size: .; CDR3 protein: CASSSERADTQYF; CDR3 DNA: TGTGCCAGCAGTTCAGAGCGCGCAGATACGCAGTATTTT
V gene: TRBV4-1; J gene: TRBJ1-5; D gene: TRBD1; clone size: .; CDR3 protein: CASNSGQGSNQPQHF; CDR3 DNA: TGCGCCAGCAACTCGGGACAGGGATCAAATCAGCCCCAGCATTTT
V gene: TRBV6-5; J gene: TRBJ1-4; D gene: TRBD1; clone size: few; CDR3 protein: CASSYSNRGREKLFF; CDR3 DNA: TGTGCCAGCAGTTACTCGAACAGGGGAAGAGAAAAACTGTTTTTT
V gene: TRBV19; J gene: TRBJ1-2; D gene: .; clone size: few; CDR3 protein: CASSIQGGGYTF; CDR3 DNA: TGTGCCAGTAGTATTCAGGGCGGAGGCTACACCTTC
V gene: TRBV25-1; J gene: TRBJ2-1; D gene: TRBD1; clone size: .; CDR3 protein: CASSDPGQGNNEQFF; CDR3 DNA: TGTGCCAGCAGTGATCCGGGACAGGGCAACAATGAGCAGTTCTTC
V gene: TRBV19; J gene: TRBJ1-5; D gene: .; clone size: .; CDR3 protein: CAMSQTLNQPQHF; CDR3 DNA: TGTGCCATGTCACAGACCCTAAATCAGCCCCAGCATTTT
V gene: TRBV30; J gene: TRBJ2-7; D gene: .; clone size: .; CDR3 protein: CAWPSRRESEQYF; CDR3 DNA: TGTGCCTGGCCTTCTAGAAGAGAAAGCGAGCAGTACTTC